Below, 9 T cell receptor beta chains from the same sample are listed, as sequenced in a study of T cell repertoires in cytomegalovirus infection. TCRdb reprocessed the reads with MiXCR, giving one entry per CDR3 protein. The data contain about 320,000 distinct CDR3 sequences, 8% to 10% of them singletons. Sequencing was performed on PBMCs. Every receptor here comes from a human donor in good health (CMV status not recorded). Some clones in this sample may be carry-over from other donors' samples.

The gene calls are TRBV12-3 or TRBV12-4 and TRBJ2-5; a weak D match, TRBD2 (7 bases). This CDR3 region has 16 residues. Trimming cost V 5 bases and J 5 bases, with 21 bases left between them. CDR3 amino acids: CASSPSLGGRGETQYF. CDR3 in DNA: TGTGCCAGCAGTCCCTCTCTGGGGGGGCGAGGGGAGACCCAGTACTTC.

This chain links TRBV12-3 or TRBV12-4 with TRBJ2-3; D call uncertain. The V end was cut by 6 bases, the J end by 1 base, with 8 bases between. CDR3 size: 13 residues. The CDR3 nucleotides read TGTGCCAGCAGCCGCAAGGGCACAGATACGCAGTATTTT. Its protein is CASSRKGTDTQYF.

This clonotype was recorded at least ten times. The rearrangement joins TRBV6-2 or TRBV6-3 to TRBJ2-5, with D perhaps TRBD2 (7 bases). CDR3 length: 15 amino acids. V lost 2 bases and J lost 3, with 13 bases in between. The germline V gene encodes CDR1 MNHEY and CDR2 SVGEGT. CDR3 bases: TGTGCCAGCAGTTACGGGGGCGCGGGGGAAGAGACCCAGTACTTC. It specifies CASSYGGAGEETQYF.

This clonotype came up a few times. V and J are TRBV7-9 and TRBJ2-1; weak D call: TRBD2 (5 bases). The V gene's germline CDR1 is SEHNR and CDR2 FQNEAQ (reference sequence). V shed 6 bases and J shed 0 bases, with 15 bases lying between them. CDR3 length: 16 residues. CDR3: CASSLRTSSSYNEQFF. The DNA of the CDR3 is TGTGCCAGCAGTTTACGGACTTCCAGCTCCTACAATGAGCAGTTCTTC.

This clonotype was counted many times. V gene TRBV7-2 combines with J gene TRBJ1-6; 7 bases are shared with TRBD1. Trimming removed 3 bases from V and 7 bases from J; junction bases left unmatched: 6. The CDR3 is 15 amino acids. Per germline, CDR1 SGHTA and CDR2 FQGNSA. CDR3 loop: CASSFEGTENSPLHF. CDR3 bases: TGTGCCAGCAGCTTTGAAGGGACAGAGAATTCACCCCTCCACTTT.

This clonotype was picked up a small number of times. V gene TRBV20-1 combines with J gene TRBJ2-7; perhaps TRBD1 as D (6 bases). Germline CDR1 is DFQATT and CDR2 is SNEGSKA (reference sequence). The V end lost 6 bases, the J end lost 2 bases, and 8 bases lay between the germline ends. This CDR3 contains 11 residues. CDR3 protein: CSAQGPYEQYF. The CDR3 bases are TGCAGTGCACAGGGTCCCTACGAGCAGTACTTC.

The table lists this clonotype with many counts. The V call is TRBV4-1, the J call TRBJ2-3; D may be TRBD2 (7 bases). Trimming stripped 0 bases from V and 1 base from J, with 14 bases between. Germline loops: CDR1 MGHRA, CDR2 YSYEKL. CDR3 length equals 17 residues. The CDR3 reads CASSQEPAGAGTDTQYF. In DNA form, the CDR3 reads TGCGCCAGCAGCCAAGAACCGGCGGGGGCCGGCACAGATACGCAGTATTTT.

This clonotype has a handful of counts. Mismatch with germline at one junction end may stem from a read error. This chain connects TRBV10-3 to TRBJ2-7; no reliable D call. Germline CDR1 and CDR2: ENHRY and SYGVKD. The CDR3 totals 14 residues. The CDR3 protein is CAINEYETGDEQYF. CDR3 bases: TGTGCCATCAATGAGTATGAGACTGGGGACGAGCAGTACTTC.

This clonotype has at least ten counts. The chain carries TRBV7-9 and TRBJ2-7; 7 bases are a match to TRBD1. The CDR3 loop spans 16 amino acids. Germline V gene lookup returns CDR1 SEHNR and CDR2 FQNEAQ (reference sequence). The J segment lost 3 bases and the V segment lost 4 bases, leaving 12 bases of the junction unmatched. This CDR3 reads CASSSNIRDRVYEQYF. The CDR3 DNA follows: TGTGCCAGCAGCTCTAATATCCGGGACAGAGTCTACGAGCAGTACTTC.